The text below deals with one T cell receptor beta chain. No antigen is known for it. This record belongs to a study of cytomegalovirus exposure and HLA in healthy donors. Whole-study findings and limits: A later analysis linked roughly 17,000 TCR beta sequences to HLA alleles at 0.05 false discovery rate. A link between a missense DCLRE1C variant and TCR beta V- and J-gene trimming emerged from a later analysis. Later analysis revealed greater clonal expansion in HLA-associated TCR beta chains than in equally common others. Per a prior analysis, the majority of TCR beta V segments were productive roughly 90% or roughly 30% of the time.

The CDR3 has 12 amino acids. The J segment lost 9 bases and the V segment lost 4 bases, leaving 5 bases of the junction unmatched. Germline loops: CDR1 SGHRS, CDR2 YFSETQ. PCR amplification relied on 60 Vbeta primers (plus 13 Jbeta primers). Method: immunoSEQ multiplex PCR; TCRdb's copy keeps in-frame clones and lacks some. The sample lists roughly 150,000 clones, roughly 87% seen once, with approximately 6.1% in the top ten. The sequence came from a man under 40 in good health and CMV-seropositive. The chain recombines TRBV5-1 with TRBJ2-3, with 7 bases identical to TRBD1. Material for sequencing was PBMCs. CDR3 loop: CASSPGQVTQYF. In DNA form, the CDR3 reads TGCGCCAGCAGCCCTGGACAGGTAACGCAGTATTTT.